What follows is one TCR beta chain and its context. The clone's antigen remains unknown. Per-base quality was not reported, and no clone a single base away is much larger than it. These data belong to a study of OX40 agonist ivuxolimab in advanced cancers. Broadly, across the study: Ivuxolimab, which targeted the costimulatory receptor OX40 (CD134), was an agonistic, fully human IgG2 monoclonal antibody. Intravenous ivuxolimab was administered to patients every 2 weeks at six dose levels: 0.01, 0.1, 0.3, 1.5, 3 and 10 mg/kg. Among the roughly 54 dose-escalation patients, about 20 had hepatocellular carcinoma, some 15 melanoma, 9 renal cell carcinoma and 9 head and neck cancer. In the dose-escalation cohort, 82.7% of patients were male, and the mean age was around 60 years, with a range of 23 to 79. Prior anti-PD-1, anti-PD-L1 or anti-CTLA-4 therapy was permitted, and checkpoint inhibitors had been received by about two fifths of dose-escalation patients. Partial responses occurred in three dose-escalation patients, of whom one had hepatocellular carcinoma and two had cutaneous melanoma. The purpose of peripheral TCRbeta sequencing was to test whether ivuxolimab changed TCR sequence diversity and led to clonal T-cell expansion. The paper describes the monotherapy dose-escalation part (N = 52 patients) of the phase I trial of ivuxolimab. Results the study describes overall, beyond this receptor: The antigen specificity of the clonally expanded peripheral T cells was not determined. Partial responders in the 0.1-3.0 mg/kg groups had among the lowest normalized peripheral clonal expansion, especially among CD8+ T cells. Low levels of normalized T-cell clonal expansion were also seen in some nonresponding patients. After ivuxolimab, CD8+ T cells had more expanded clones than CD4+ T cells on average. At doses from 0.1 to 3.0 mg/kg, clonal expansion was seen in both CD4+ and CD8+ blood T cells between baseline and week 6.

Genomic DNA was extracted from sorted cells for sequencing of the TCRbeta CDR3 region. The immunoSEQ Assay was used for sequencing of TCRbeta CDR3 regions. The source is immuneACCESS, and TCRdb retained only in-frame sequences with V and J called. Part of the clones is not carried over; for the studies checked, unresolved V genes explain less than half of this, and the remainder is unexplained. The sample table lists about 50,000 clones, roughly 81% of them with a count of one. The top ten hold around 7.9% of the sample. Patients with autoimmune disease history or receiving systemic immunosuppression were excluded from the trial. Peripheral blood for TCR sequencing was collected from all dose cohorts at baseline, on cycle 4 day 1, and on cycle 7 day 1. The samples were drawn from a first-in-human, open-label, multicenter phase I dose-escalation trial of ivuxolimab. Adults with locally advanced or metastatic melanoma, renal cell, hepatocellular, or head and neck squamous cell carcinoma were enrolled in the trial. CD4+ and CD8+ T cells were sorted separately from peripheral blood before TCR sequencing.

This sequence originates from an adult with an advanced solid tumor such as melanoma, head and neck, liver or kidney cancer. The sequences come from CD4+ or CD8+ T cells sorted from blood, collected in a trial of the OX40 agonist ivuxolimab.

CDR3 reads: CASSPPPRGPPGELFF. The bases read TGTGCCAGCTCACCACCGCCTAGGGGTCCCCCCGGGGAGCTGTTTTTT. The sequence joins TRBV18 to TRBJ2-2; TRBD1 is a weak D gene call, 5 bases matching. Taken from the germline V gene, the CDR1 and CDR2 loops are KGHSH and LQKENI. Trimming removed 0 bases from V and 6 bases from J, leaving 14 bases between the germline ends. From its cysteine to its phenylalanine, the CDR3 spans 16 amino acids. Left in the record is the CDR3 DNA by itself, 48 bases read in frame from the first base.